This entry lists 2 T cell receptor beta chains sequenced from one sample in a study of blood T cell repertoires in COVID-19. TCRdb's table, derived via immunoSEQ multiplex PCR, lists solely in-frame clones and lacks some. The sample includes 250,000 to 400,000 clones, 88% seen only once; the top ten take around 1.6%. The sequencing sample was made of peripheral blood. The origin of the receptors is a woman aged 30 to 39 with COVID-19, enrolled during active disease.

The chain combines TRBV7-2 with TRBJ1-1; a possible D gene is TRBD1 (6 bases). Between the trimmed V and J ends, which lost 10 bases and 1 base, there was a span of 16 bases. This CDR3 is 14 amino acids long. Germline CDR1 reads SGHTA; CDR2 reads FQGNSA. The CDR3 coding sequence is TGTGCCACCGGGAGGACAGACAAGAACACTGAAGCTTTCTTT. Protein product: CATGRTDKNTEAFF.

This chain uses TRBV6-2 or TRBV6-3 with TRBJ2-2; 8 positions match TRBD2. CDR3 length: 20 amino acids. Germline V gives CDR1 MNHEY, CDR2 SVGEGT. The J segment lost 0 bases and the V segment lost 6 bases, leaving 18 bases of the junction unmatched. In DNA, the CDR3 is TGTGCCAGCAGCCCCGGACTGGCGGCGGGGGGCCTTACGAACACCGGGGAGCTGTTTTTT. Translation: CASSPGLAAGGLTNTGELFF.